This is a list of T cell receptor beta chains from one sample in a study of CD8 T cells in Susac syndrome. One entry per CDR3 protein results from TCRdb running MiXCR on the immunoSEQ multiplex PCR reads. This table has about 180,000 distinct CDR3 sequences, under 97% appearing once. The specimen was CD4+ T cells from PBMCs. These receptors came from a human donor with multiple sclerosis. Both conserved end residues are part of each CDR3. The D gene is left open where the match is weak. Size tells how often a clone was seen (once, few, many) or the class of an expanded clone, and some rows leave it out.

clone size,V gene,D gene,J gene,CDR3 DNA,CDR3 protein
-,TRBV29-1,-,TRBJ2-7,TGCAGCGTTGGACTGAACTACGAGCAGTACTTC,CSVGLNYEQYF
-,TRBV27,-,TRBJ2-1,TGTGCCAGCAGTTTCGGACCGGGGAGTGACTCCTACAATGAGCAGTTCTTC,CASSFGPGSDSYNEQFF
-,TRBV30,-,TRBJ1-5,TGTGCCTGGGGGGCAGGCGTGGGGCCCCAGCATTTT,CAWGAGVGPQHF
once,TRBV5-6,-,TRBJ2-7,TGTGCCAGCAGCTTGTCAGGCAGGGTCTACGAGCAGTACTTC,CASSLSGRVYEQYF
-,TRBV15,-,TRBJ1-1,TGTGCCACCAGCAGAGATCTGTCAGGAAACACTGAAGCTTTCTTT,CATSRDLSGNTEAFF
-,TRBV3-1,-,TRBJ2-7,TGTGCCAGCACCACCGGGCCCCAGAACTCCGAGCAGTACTTC,CASTTGPQNSEQYF
-,TRBV12-3/TRBV12-4,-,TRBJ2-1,TGTGCCAGCAGTTTACTGGGGGGCTCCTACAATGAGCAGTTCTTC,CASSLLGGSYNEQFF
-,TRBV12-3/TRBV12-4,TRBD2,TRBJ2-1,TGTGCCAGCAGTTTAGGTCCTAGCGGGGGATCCTACAATGAGCAGTTCTTC,CASSLGPSGGSYNEQFF
-,TRBV28,-,TRBJ1-1,TGTGCCAGCATGATGAACACTGAAGCTTTCTTT,CASMMNTEAFF
once,TRBV3-1,-,TRBJ2-5,TGTGCCAGCAGCCTCTTAGCGGTTGCGCACCAAGAGACCCAGTACTTC,CASSLLAVAHQETQYF
once,TRBV5-4,-,TRBJ2-5,TGTGCCAGCAGCCCCGAAATCCAAGAGACCCAGTACTTC,CASSPEIQETQYF
-,TRBV6-2/TRBV6-3,-,TRBJ2-7,TGTGCCAGCAGTTACTTGGGGGGCTTGTCGGCGGCCTACGAGCAGTACTTC,CASSYLGGLSAAYEQYF
-,TRBV4-3,-,TRBJ1-2,TGCGCCAGCAGCCAAGATTTTGCCGGAGCTAACTATGGCTACACCTTC,CASSQDFAGANYGYTF
-,TRBV10-3,-,TRBJ1-2,TGTGCCATCAGCGGACCGAATGATGGCTACACCTTC,CAISGPNDGYTF
-,TRBV5-1,-,TRBJ2-7,TGCGCCAGCAGCACCGACGCCTACGAGCAGTACTTC,CASSTDAYEQYF
-,TRBV3-1,-,TRBJ2-5,TGTGCCAGCAGCCAAGCAGGAGGTGAGACCCAGTACTTC,CASSQAGGETQYF
-,TRBV6-2/TRBV6-3,TRBD2,TRBJ2-3,TGTGCCAGCAGTTACTCTCGGACTAGCGGGGGGCACACTACAGATACGCAGTATTTT,CASSYSRTSGGHTTDTQYF
-,TRBV30,-,TRBJ1-4,TGTGCCTGGAGTGTATATGGATCAACGGGTACAACTAATGAAAAACTGTTTTTT,CAWSVYGSTGTTNEKLFF
-,TRBV30,-,TRBJ1-2,TGTGCCTGGACGCCCAGGGGTCATGGCTACACCTTC,CAWTPRGHGYTF
-,TRBV7-9,TRBD1,TRBJ2-5,TGTGCCAGCAGCTTAGAAAAAGTGGGACAGGGAAACCAAGAGACCCAGTACTTC,CASSLEKVGQGNQETQYF
once,TRBV5-4,TRBD2,TRBJ2-3,TGTGCCAGCAGCGGAGGGACTAGCGGGGGAGCTCGCACAGATACGCAGTATTTT,CASSGGTSGGARTDTQYF
-,TRBV29-1,-,TRBJ1-1,TGCAGCGCCCCGGGCAGTTACACTGAAGCTTTCTTT,CSAPGSYTEAFF
once,TRBV4-2,-,TRBJ1-2,TGTGCCAGCAGCCAAGAGACGGCGGGCACCACCTATGGCTACACCTTC,CASSQETAGTTYGYTF
-,TRBV27,-,TRBJ2-1,TGTGCCAGCACCCGGGGAGCCCACTCCTACAATGAGCAGTTCTTC,CASTRGAHSYNEQFF
-,TRBV30,TRBD1,TRBJ2-7,TGTGCCTGGAGTGACAGGGGGGCCTACGAGCAGTACTTC,CAWSDRGAYEQYF
-,TRBV29-1,TRBD1,TRBJ1-2,TGCAGCGTCCAGCAGGATTTGGACAGGGTCTACACCTTC,CSVQQDLDRVYTF
-,TRBV20-1,-,TRBJ2-3,TGCAGTGCTACCGGGGTGAGCACAGATACGCAGTATTTT,CSATGVSTDTQYF
-,TRBV30,-,TRBJ2-3,TGTGCCTGGAACGTCTGGGGGACAGATACGCAGTATTTT,CAWNVWGTDTQYF
few,TRBV7-3,-,TRBJ2-2,TGTGCCAGCAGCTTTGACCGCAACACCGGGGAGCTGTTTTTT,CASSFDRNTGELFF
-,TRBV24-1,-,TRBJ1-4,TGTGCCACCAGTGACCGGACAGCAGATAATGAAAAACTGTTTTTT,CATSDRTADNEKLFF
-,TRBV9,TRBD1,TRBJ1-2,TGTGCCAGCAGCGAACACCGGGACAGAAACTATGGCTACACCTTC,CASSEHRDRNYGYTF